What follows is one T cell receptor (beta chain) and its context. Its antigen is unknown. The sample belongs to a study of shared clonotypes between healthy human individuals. Generated by immunoSEQ multiplex PCR, the TCRdb table keeps only in-frame clones and is missing some. This sample has approximately 2,200,000 clones, with roughly 91% found just once. As defined, naive CD8 cells were CD45RO-negative and positively selected for CCR7, with terminally differentiated effector memory CD45RA+ cells excluded. V lost 4 bases and J 3 bases, leaving 15 bases between the germline ends. Per germline, CDR1 LNHNV and CDR2 YYDKDF (reference sequence). This CDR3 comprises 15 residues. General study results and limits: Among donors, the sharing of clonotypes was expected to be influenced by sequencing depth.

Sequencing was done on a sample of naive CD8+ T cells from PBMCs. The TCR sequence derives from a man younger than 30 in good health. Some clones in this sample may be carry-over from other donors' samples. J is TRBJ1-1 and V is TRBV15; D not certain. CDR3 in amino acids: CATSTRSARDTEAFF. The CDR3 region has the DNA TGTGCCACCAGCACACGGTCGGCGAGAGACACTGAAGCTTTCTTT.